This T cell receptor (beta chain) appears in the sequencing data of a study of technical replicates of blood from several donors (dated by TCRdb to the late 2010s). The receptor library was made with the immunoSEQ multiplex PCR assay. The table was pulled from immuneACCESS by TCRdb, which kept in-frame rearrangements only. Such tables lose some clones; where checked, under half of the loss comes from unresolved V genes, and the rest has no known cause. The sample data list under 75,000 clones, and 75% to 90% of these were observed just once. The ten largest clones add up to more than 5% of the sample. As regards this clone: Its binding antigen is unknown. The sample holds no much larger clone one base away, and base qualities are not on file.

Source material: PBMCs. The TCR comes from a human donor in good health. Some clones in this sample may be carry-over from other donors' samples.

The CDR3 reads CASSNNAAGYTF. The DNA reads as follows: TGTGCCAGCAGTAACAACGCGGCTGGCTACACCTTC. The rearrangement combines TRBV5-7 with TRBJ1-2; the D gene cannot be resolved reliably. TRBV5-7 is an open reading frame, and its role is uncertain. The CDR3 starts with the cysteine, ends with the phenylalanine, and has 12 residues. The entry retains the CDR3 DNA only, 36 bases that are in frame from base 1. Cut back by 5 bases and 7 bases, the V and J ends lie 12 bases apart.